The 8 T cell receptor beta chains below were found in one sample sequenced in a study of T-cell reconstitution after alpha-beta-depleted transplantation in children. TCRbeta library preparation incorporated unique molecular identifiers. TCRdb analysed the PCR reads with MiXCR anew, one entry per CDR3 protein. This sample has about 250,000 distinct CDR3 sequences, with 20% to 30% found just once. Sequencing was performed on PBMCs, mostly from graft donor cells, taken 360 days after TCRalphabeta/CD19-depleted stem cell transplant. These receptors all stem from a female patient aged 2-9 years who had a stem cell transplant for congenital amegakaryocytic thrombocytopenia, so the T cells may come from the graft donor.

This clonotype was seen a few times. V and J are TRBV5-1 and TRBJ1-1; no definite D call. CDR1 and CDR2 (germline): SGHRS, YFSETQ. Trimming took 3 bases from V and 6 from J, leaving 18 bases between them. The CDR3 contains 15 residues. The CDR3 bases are TGCGCCAGCAGCTACATAAACGGACCATCTTCTGAAGCTTTCTTT. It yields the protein CASSYINGPSSEAFF.

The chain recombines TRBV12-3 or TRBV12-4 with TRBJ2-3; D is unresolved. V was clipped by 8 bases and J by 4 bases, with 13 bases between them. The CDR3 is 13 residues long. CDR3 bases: TGTGCCAGCGGGTTTACCCCTTCAGATACGCAGTATTTT. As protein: CASGFTPSDTQYF.

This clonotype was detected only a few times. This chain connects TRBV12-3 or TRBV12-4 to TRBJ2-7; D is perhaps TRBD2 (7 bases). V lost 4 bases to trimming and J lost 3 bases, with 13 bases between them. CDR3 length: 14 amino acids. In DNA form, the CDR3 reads TGTGCCAGCAGTTGGGGGGGCAGATACTACGAGCAGTACTTC. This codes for CASSWGGRYYEQYF.

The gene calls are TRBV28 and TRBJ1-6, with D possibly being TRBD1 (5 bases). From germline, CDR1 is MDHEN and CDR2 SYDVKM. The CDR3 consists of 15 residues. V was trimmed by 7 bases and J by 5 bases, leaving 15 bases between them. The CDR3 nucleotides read TGTGCCAGCACCGGGACGGGACTGGATAATTCACCCCTCCACTTT. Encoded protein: CASTGTGLDNSPLHF.

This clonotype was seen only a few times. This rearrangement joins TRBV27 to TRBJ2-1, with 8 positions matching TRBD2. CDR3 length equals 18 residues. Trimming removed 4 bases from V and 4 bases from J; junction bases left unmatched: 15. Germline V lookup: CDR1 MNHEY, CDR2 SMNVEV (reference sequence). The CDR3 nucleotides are TGTGCCAGCAGTTCCCCCTTAATGGTAGCGGGAAAATACAATGAGCAGTTCTTC. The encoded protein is CASSSPLMVAGKYNEQFF.

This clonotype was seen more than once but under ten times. This chain's CDR3 is CSARDEKLFF. DNA of the CDR3: TGCAGTGCTAGAGATGAAAAACTGTTTTTT. The V and J genes are TRBV20-1 and TRBJ1-4; D is uncertain. The CDR3 extends over 10 amino acids. Trimming stripped 0 bases from V and 7 bases from J, with 0 bases between. Germline CDR1 DFQATT, CDR2 SNEGSKA (reference sequence).

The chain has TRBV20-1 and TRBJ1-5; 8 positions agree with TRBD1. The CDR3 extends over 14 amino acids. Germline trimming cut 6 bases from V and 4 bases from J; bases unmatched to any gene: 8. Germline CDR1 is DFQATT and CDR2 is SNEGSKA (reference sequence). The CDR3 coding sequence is TGCAGTGCAGGTGGGGACAGGATAAATCAGCCCCAGCATTTT. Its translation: CSAGGDRINQPQHF.

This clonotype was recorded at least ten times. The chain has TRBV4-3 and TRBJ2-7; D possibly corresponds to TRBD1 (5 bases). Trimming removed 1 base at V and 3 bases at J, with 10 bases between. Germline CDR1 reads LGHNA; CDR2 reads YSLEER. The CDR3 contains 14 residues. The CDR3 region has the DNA TGCGCCAGCAGCCAAGCGCAGGGTGGCTACGAGCAGTACTTC. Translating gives CASSQAQGGYEQYF.